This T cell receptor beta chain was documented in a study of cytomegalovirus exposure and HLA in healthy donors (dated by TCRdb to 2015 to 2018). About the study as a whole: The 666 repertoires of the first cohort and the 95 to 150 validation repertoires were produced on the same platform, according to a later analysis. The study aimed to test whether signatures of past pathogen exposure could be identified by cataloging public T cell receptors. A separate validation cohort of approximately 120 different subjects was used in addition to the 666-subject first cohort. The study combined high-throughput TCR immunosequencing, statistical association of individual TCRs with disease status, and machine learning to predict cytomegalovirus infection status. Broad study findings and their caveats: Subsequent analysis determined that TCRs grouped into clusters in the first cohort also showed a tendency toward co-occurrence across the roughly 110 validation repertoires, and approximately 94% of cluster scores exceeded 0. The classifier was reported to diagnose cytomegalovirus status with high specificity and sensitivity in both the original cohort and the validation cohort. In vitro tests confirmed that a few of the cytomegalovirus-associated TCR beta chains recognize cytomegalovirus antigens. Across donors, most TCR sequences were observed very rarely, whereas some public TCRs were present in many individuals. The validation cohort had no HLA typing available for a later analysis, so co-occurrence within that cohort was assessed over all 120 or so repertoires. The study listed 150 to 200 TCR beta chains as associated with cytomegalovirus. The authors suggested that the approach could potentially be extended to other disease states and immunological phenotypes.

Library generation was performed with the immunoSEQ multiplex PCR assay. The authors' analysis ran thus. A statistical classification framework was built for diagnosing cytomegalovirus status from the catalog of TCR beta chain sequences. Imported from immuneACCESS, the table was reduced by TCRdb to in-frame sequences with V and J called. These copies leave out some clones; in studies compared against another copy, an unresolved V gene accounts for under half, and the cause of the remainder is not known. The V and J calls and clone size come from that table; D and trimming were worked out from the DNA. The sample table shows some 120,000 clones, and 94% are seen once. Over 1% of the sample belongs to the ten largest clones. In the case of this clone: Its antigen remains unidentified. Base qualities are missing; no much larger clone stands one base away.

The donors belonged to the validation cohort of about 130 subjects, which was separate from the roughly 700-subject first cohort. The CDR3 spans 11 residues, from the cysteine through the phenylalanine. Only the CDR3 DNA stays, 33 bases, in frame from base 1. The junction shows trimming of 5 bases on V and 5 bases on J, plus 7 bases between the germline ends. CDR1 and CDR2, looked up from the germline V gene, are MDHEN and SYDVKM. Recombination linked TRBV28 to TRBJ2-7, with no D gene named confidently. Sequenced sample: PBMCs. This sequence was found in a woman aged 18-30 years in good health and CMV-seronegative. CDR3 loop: CASSVFDEQYF. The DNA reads TGTGCCAGCAGTGTCTTCGACGAGCAGTACTTC.